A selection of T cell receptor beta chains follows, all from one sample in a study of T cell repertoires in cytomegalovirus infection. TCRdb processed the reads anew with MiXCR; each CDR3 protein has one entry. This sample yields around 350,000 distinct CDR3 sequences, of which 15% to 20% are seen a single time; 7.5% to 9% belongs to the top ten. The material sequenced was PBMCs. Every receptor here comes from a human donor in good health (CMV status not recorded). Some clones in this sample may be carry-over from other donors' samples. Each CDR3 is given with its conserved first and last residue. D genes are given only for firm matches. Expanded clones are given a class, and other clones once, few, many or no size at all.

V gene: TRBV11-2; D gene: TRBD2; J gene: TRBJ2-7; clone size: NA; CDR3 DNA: TGTGCCAGCAGCTCAGATGAGACTAGCGGGTCCTACGAGCAGTACTTC; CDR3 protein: CASSSDETSGSYEQYF
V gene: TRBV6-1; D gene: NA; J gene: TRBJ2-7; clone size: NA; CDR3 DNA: TGTGCCAGCAGCCTCAGTGTCCTGGCCGACGAGCAGTACTTC; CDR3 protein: CASSLSVLADEQYF
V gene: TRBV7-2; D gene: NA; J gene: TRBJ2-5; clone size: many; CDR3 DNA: TGTGCCAGCAGCCCCCAAAGGGACTACCAAGAGACCCAGTACTTC; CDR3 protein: CASSPQRDYQETQYF
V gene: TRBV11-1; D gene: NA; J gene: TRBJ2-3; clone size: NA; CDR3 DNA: TGTGCCAGCAGCCCGTCGCGAAAACGGTCAGATACGCAGTATTTT; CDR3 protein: CASSPSRKRSDTQYF
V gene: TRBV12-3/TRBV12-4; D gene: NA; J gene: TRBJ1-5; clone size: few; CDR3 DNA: TGTGCCAGCAGTTCGACCGTAAATCAGCCCCAGCATTTT; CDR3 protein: CASSSTVNQPQHF
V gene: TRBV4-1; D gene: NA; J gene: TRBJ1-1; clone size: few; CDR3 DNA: TGCGCCAGCAGCCAAGTCTCGGGGTTTACTGAAGCTTTCTTT; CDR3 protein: CASSQVSGFTEAFF
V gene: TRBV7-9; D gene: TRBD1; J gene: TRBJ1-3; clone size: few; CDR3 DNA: TGTGCCAGCAGTTGGACAGGTGGCTCTGGAAACACCATATATTTT; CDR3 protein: CASSWTGGSGNTIYF
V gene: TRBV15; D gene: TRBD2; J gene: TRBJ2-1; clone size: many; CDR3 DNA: TGTGCCACCAGCAGAGCCAGCGGGGGGATTCCGTACAATGAGCAGTTCTTC; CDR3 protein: CATSRASGGIPYNEQFF
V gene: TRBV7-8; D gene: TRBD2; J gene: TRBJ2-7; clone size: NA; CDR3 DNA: TGTGCCAGCAGCATCGGGACTAGCTTTATCTACGAGCAGTACTTC; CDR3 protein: CASSIGTSFIYEQYF
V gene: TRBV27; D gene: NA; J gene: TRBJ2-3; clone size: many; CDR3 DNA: TGTGCCAGCAGTTTTCAACGGGTCACAGATACGCAGTATTTT; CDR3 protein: CASSFQRVTDTQYF
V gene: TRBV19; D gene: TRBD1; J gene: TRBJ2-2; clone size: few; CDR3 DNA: TGTGCCAGTAGTACCCCGACAGGGCTGGGGGAGCTGTTTTTT; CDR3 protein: CASSTPTGLGELFF
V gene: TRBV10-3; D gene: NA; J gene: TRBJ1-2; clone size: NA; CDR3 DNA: TGTGCCATCAGGGTCTCATTGAGGTCGGACGGCTACACCTTC; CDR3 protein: CAIRVSLRSDGYTF
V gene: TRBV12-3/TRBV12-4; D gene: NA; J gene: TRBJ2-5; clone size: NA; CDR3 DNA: TGTGCCAGCAAGCAACTGAGGGCGCAGGAGACCCAGTACTTC; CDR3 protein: CASKQLRAQETQYF
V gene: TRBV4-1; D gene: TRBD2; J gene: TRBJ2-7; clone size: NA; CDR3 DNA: TGCGCCAGCAGCCAAGGACTAGCCTCCTACGAGCAGTACTTC; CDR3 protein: CASSQGLASYEQYF
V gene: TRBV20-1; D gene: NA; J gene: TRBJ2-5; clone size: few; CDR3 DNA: TGCAGTGCGAGGATAGTGAGGAAGAATGGGGAGACCCAGTACTTC; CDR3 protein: CSARIVRKNGETQYF
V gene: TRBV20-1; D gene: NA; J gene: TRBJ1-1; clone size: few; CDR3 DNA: TGCAGTGTAGGTCAGGGGAACACTGAAGCTTTCTTT; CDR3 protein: CSVGQGNTEAFF
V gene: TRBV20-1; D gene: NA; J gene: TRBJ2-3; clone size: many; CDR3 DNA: TGCAGTGCTAGAGGAGGAGTTGCAGATACGCAGTATTTT; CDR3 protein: CSARGGVADTQYF